The subject of this entry is one TCR beta chain. Germline assignment: CDR1 SGHTA and CDR2 FQGNSA. The CDR3 loop spans 13 amino acids. The V gene lost 5 bases and the J gene lost 4 bases, with 9 bases spanning the gap. Time point noted: pretreatment peripheral blood. This sample is drawn from a study of PD-L1 blockade in urothelial cancer. The table came from immunoSEQ multiplex PCR; TCRdb's copy has only in-frame clones and leaves some out. The sample has fewer than 80,000 clones, approximately 80% seen once. The clonotype comes from a man between 70 and 80 years old with urothelial cancer. The source material was PBMCs, sampled around atezolizumab (anti-PD-L1) treatment. This chain uses TRBV7-2 with TRBJ2-1; a possible D gene is TRBD2 (5 bases). CDR3 bases: TGTGCCAGCAGCGTCGGGGTATACAATGAGCAGTTCTTC. Residues: CASSVGVYNEQFF.